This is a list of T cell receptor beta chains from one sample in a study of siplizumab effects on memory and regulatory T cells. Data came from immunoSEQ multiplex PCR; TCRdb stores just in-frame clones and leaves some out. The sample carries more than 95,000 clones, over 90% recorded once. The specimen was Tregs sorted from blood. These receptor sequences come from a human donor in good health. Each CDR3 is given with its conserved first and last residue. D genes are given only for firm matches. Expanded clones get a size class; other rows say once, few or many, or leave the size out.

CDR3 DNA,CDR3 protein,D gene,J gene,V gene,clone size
TGCGCCAGCAGCTTGGGACAGTTAGAGACCCAGTACTTC,CASSLGQLETQYF,.,TRBJ2-5,TRBV5-1,.
TGTGCCAGCAGTGCTCTAGCGGGGGGCCGAGATGAGCAGTTCTTC,CASSALAGGRDEQFF,TRBD2,TRBJ2-1,TRBV6-6,.
TGTGCCAGTAGGGGGACGGTGTACAATGAGCAGTTCTTC,CASRGTVYNEQFF,.,TRBJ2-1,TRBV19,.
TGTGCCAGCAGCTCCCGGGACCCACGAGGGGAGACCCAGTACTTC,CASSSRDPRGETQYF,.,TRBJ2-5,TRBV7-2,.
TGTGCCAGCAGCCTGGACTACGAGCAGTACTTC,CASSLDYEQYF,.,TRBJ2-7,TRBV7-9,.
TGTGCCAGCGCGACCCGCAGGGACCTAGATAACTATGGCTACACCTTC,CASATRRDLDNYGYTF,.,TRBJ1-2,TRBV27,.
TGCGCCAGCAGCCAAGAAATGCGACGCACCGGGGAGCTGTTTTTT,CASSQEMRRTGELFF,.,TRBJ2-2,TRBV4-3,.
TGTGCCACCAGCAGAGATTGGGAGGTGGGGAATCAGCCCCAGCATTTT,CATSRDWEVGNQPQHF,.,TRBJ1-5,TRBV15,.
TGTGCCAGCAGCCAAGCAGGCATAGGTGAAGCTTTCTTT,CASSQAGIGEAFF,.,TRBJ1-1,TRBV4-2,.
TGCGCCAGCAGCTCCGGGGCCTCCTACGAGCAGTACTTC,CASSSGASYEQYF,.,TRBJ2-7,TRBV5-1,.
TGTGCCAGCAGCCGAGGTGGGGGCCACGAGCAGTACTTC,CASSRGGGHEQYF,.,TRBJ2-7,TRBV11-3,.
TGTGCCAGCAGCACTGGGGGGACGGTCCAAGAGACCCAGTACTTC,CASSTGGTVQETQYF,.,TRBJ2-5,TRBV2,.
TGTGCCTGGAGCCTCCGCCTTGGAACACCCCACTATGGCTACACCTTC,CAWSLRLGTPHYGYTF,.,TRBJ1-2,TRBV30,.
TGTGCCAGCTCACCGGTACCATGGGACCTCACAGATACGCAGTATTTT,CASSPVPWDLTDTQYF,.,TRBJ2-3,TRBV18,.
TGTGCCATCAGTATTGCTCGAACAGGGGGAGCTAACTATGGCTACACCTTC,CAISIARTGGANYGYTF,TRBD1,TRBJ1-2,TRBV10-3,.
TGTGCCAGCTCCCCCGGACAGGGGTCGGGAAACACCATATATTTT,CASSPGQGSGNTIYF,TRBD1,TRBJ1-3,TRBV18,few
TGTGCCAGTAGTGAAGTAGCAACTAATGAAAAACTGTTTTTT,CASSEVATNEKLFF,.,TRBJ1-4,TRBV19,.
TGTGCCAGCTCACTGAGACAGGTCAAACCGGGTCAGCCCCAGCATTTT,CASSLRQVKPGQPQHF,.,TRBJ1-5,TRBV18,.
TGTGCCAGCCAACTAAAGGGCTACACCTTC,CASQLKGYTF,.,TRBJ1-2,TRBV2,.
TGTGCCAGCAGCCTCTCCGGGACCTTCGGTTGGAATACGCAGTATTTT,CASSLSGTFGWNTQYF,.,TRBJ2-3,TRBV7-2,.
TGTGCCAGCAGTCAATATGACCGGACCTATGGCTACACCTTC,CASSQYDRTYGYTF,.,TRBJ1-2,TRBV5-5,.
TGTGCCAGCTCACCACCCACAGGGGTCACTGAAGCTTTCTTT,CASSPPTGVTEAFF,TRBD1,TRBJ1-1,TRBV18,once
TGTGCCAGCAGGAAGGAGACAGGGGTGGACACTGAAGCTTTCTTT,CASRKETGVDTEAFF,TRBD1,TRBJ1-1,TRBV2,.
TGTGCCAGCAGCGCCCCCGTCGAGACAGGGTGGGGAGGAAACACCATATATTTT,CASSAPVETGWGGNTIYF,TRBD1,TRBJ1-3,TRBV9,.
TGCGCCAGCACTGTCGCGGGAGGCACCGGGGAGCTGTTTTTT,CASTVAGGTGELFF,TRBD2,TRBJ2-2,TRBV5-1,.
TGTGCCAGCAGCGTAGATGGTACCTCGGACACTGAAGCTTTCTTT,CASSVDGTSDTEAFF,.,TRBJ1-1,TRBV9,.
TGTGCCAGCAGCCCCTACGCTAACGCTAATTCACCCCTCCACTTT,CASSPYANANSPLHF,.,TRBJ1-6,TRBV7-3,.
TGCGCCAGCAGCCAAGTTTACGGAGGGGACTATGGCTACACCTTC,CASSQVYGGDYGYTF,.,TRBJ1-2,TRBV4-3,.
TGTGCCTGGAGTGGCCTCGGGGGTAGCGCCTCCTACAATGAGCAGTTCTTC,CAWSGLGGSASYNEQFF,.,TRBJ2-1,TRBV30,few
TGCGCCAGCAGCTTCAATACAGGGGTCTTGGGCTACACCTTC,CASSFNTGVLGYTF,TRBD1,TRBJ1-2,TRBV5-1,.
TGCAGCGTTACCCCAAACAGCCACGAGCAGTACTTC,CSVTPNSHEQYF,.,TRBJ2-7,TRBV29-1,.
TGTGCCAGTAACCCGGGACAGGGAGGCGGAAACACTGAAGCTTTCTTT,CASNPGQGGGNTEAFF,TRBD1,TRBJ1-1,TRBV19,.
TGTGCCAGCAGTGGAGCCAGCGGGCGGAACACCGGGGAGCTGTTTTTT,CASSGASGRNTGELFF,.,TRBJ2-2,TRBV25-1,.
TGTGCCAGCAGCCGCCTACTAAGCGGGAGCTCCTACGAGCAGTACTTC,CASSRLLSGSSYEQYF,TRBD2,TRBJ2-7,TRBV5-5,.
TGTGCCTGGGGAGCGTTGGGCAGATCTGGAAACACCATATATTTT,CAWGALGRSGNTIYF,.,TRBJ1-3,TRBV30,.
TGTGCCAGCAGCACAGGGGTATCTGCGGGGGATGGCTACACCTTC,CASSTGVSAGDGYTF,TRBD1,TRBJ1-2,TRBV7-9,once
TGTGCCACCGAACGGTCAGGGGGCTATGGCTACACCTTC,CATERSGGYGYTF,TRBD1,TRBJ1-2,TRBV6-5,.
TGTGCCAGCAGCCCACAGGGTCAGGACTATGGCTACACCTTC,CASSPQGQDYGYTF,.,TRBJ1-2,TRBV7-9,.
TGTGCCAGCAGTCAACTGGTGAACACTGAAGCTTTCTTT,CASSQLVNTEAFF,.,TRBJ1-1,TRBV25-1,.
TGTGCCAGCAGCTTATTTAACTCCCAAGAGACCCAGTACTTC,CASSLFNSQETQYF,.,TRBJ2-5,TRBV7-9,.
TGCGCCAGCAGCCCCAGTCCACTAGCGGGGGGCCGCTCCTACAATGAGCAGTTCTTC,CASSPSPLAGGRSYNEQFF,TRBD2,TRBJ2-1,TRBV5-1,.
TGTGCCAGCAGGACGGGACAGGGGAAGCGCCGGGGTGAAAAACTGTTTTTT,CASRTGQGKRRGEKLFF,.,TRBJ1-4,TRBV21-1,.
TGCAGCGTCGGCGGGACGAAGGGTGAAAAACTGTTTTTT,CSVGGTKGEKLFF,.,TRBJ1-4,TRBV29-1,.
TGTGCCAGCAGCCAGGCAGTGGGGATGGCTGAAGCTTTCTTT,CASSQAVGMAEAFF,.,TRBJ1-1,TRBV4-2,once
TGTGCCAGCAGCTTGTTGTGGGGTAGGACTGAAGCTTTCTTT,CASSLLWGRTEAFF,.,TRBJ1-1,TRBV7-9,.
TGTGCCAGCAGTGAATATGGGAACCCCTACGAGCAGTACTTC,CASSEYGNPYEQYF,.,TRBJ2-7,TRBV25-1,.
TGCAGCGTTGGGGCTAGCGGGGCCTACAATGAGCAGTTCTTC,CSVGASGAYNEQFF,TRBD2,TRBJ2-1,TRBV29-1,.
TGTGCCAGCAGTGAAAACAACCTCGCCTATGGCTACACCTTC,CASSENNLAYGYTF,.,TRBJ1-2,TRBV6-1,.
TGTGCCAGCAGTGACGAAGGGGACAGGGGGCTAAGTCAGCCCCAGCATTTT,CASSDEGDRGLSQPQHF,TRBD1,TRBJ1-5,TRBV2,.
TGTGCCTGGAGTGTACCTGGGTTCGAGCAGTACTTC,CAWSVPGFEQYF,.,TRBJ2-7,TRBV30,.
TGTGCCAGCAAGTCAGTAGATTCACCCCTCCACTTT,CASKSVDSPLHF,.,TRBJ1-6,TRBV6-5,few
TGTGCCAGCAGCTTAGTTGCGGGAAACTACGAGCAGTACTTC,CASSLVAGNYEQYF,.,TRBJ2-7,TRBV7-8,.
TGTGCCAGCAGCTTCAAGGGGTCAGGAAACACCATATATTTT,CASSFKGSGNTIYF,.,TRBJ1-3,TRBV7-9,.
TGTGCCAGCTCACCACCGAGGGGGGCCTCCTACGAGCAGTACTTC,CASSPPRGASYEQYF,.,TRBJ2-7,TRBV18,.
TGTGCCAGCAGTGATATTCCGGGGCCGAGCTCTGGAAACACCATATATTTT,CASSDIPGPSSGNTIYF,.,TRBJ1-3,TRBV6-1,.